This T cell receptor (beta chain) came from a study of CD8+CD57+ T cells in acquired aplastic anemia. For the study at large: On average, sorted CD4+ and CD8+ cells gave around 3 ug of DNA.

Concerning this clonotype itself: Its antigen remains unknown.

General study results and limits: Patients and controls shared roughly 31 CD8+ CDR3 sequences, highly expressed in patients. Levels of CD8+ Simpson's diversity were not significantly distinct in patients versus controls.

Researchers used genomic DNA as the template to profile TCR beta VDJ and CDR3. TCRdb analysed the reads with MiXCR anew, one entry per CDR3 protein. The profile shows about 190,000 distinct CDR3 sequences, roughly half of them singletons. The V and J ends lost 4 bases and 4 bases, in that order; junction bases with no gene match: 11. CDR1 and CDR2 (germline): DFQATT, SNEGSKA (reference sequence). This CDR3 has 15 amino acids. V usage is TRBV20-1 and J usage is TRBJ2-7; 9 bases are shared with TRBD1. The sequenced sample was sorted CD4+, CD8+, or CD8+CD57+ T cells (not recorded which) from PBMCs. The TCR originated in a human donor in good health, serving as a control. The CDR3 loop is CSANVPGQGFYEQYF. In nucleotides, the CDR3 is TGCAGTGCTAACGTACCGGGACAGGGTTTTTACGAGCAGTACTTC.